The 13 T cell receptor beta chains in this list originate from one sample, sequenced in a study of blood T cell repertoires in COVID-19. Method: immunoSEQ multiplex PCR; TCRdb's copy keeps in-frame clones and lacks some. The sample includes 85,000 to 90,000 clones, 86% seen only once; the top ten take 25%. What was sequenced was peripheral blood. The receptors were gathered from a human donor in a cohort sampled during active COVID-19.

This CDR3 is CASSTGVATEAFF. The CDR3 nucleotides are TGCGCCAGCAGCACAGGGGTGGCCACTGAAGCTTTCTTT. The chain employs TRBV5-1 and TRBJ1-1, with 7 bases matching TRBD1. V lost 4 bases to trimming and J lost 4 bases; unmatched junction nucleotides: 4. Germline-derived CDR1 and CDR2 are SGHRS and YFSETQ. The length of the CDR3 is 13 residues.

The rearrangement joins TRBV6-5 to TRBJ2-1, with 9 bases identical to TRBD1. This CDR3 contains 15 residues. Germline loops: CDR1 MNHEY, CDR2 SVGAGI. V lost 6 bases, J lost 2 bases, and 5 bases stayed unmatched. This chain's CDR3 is CASRGRDRAYNEQFF. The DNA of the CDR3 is TGTGCCAGCAGAGGCCGGGACAGGGCCTACAATGAGCAGTTCTTC.

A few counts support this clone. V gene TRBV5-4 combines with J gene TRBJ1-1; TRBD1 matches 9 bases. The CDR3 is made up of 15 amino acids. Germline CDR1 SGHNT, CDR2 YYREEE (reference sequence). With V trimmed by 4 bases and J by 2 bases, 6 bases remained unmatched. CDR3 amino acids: CASSPLDRGNTEAFF. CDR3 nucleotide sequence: TGTGCCAGCAGCCCCCTGGACAGGGGAAACACTGAAGCTTTCTTT.

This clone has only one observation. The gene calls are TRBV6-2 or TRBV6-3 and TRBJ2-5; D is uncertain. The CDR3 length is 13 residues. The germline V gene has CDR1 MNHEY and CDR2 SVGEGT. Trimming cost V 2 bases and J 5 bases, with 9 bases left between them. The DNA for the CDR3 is TGTGCCAGCAGTTACGTAGCTGGGGAGACCCAGTACTTC. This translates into CASSYVAGETQYF.

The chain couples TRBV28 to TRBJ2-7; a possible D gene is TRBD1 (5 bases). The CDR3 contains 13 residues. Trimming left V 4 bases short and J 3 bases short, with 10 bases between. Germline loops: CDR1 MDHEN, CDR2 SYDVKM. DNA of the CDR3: TGTGCCAGCAGTTCAGGACAAGTCTACGAGCAGTACTTC. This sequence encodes CASSSGQVYEQYF. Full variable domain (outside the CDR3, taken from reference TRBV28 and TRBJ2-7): DVKVTQSSRYLVKRTGEKVFLECVQDMDHENMFWYRQDPGLGLRLIYFSYDVKMKEKGDIPEGYSVSREKKERFSLILESASTNQTSMYLCASSSGQVYEQYFGPGTRLTVT.

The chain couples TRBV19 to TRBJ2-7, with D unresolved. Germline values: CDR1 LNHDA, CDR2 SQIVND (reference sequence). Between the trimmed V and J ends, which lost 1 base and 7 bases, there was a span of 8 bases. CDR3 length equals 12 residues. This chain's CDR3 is CASSIGAGEQYF. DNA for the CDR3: TGTGCCAGTAGTATAGGGGCTGGGGAGCAGTACTTC.

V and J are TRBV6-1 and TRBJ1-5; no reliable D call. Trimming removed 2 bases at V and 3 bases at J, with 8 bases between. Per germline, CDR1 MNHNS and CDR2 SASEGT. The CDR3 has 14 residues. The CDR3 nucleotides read TGTGCCAGCAGTGAACTTCCCGTCAATCAGCCCCAGCATTTT. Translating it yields CASSELPVNQPQHF.

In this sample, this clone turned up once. The CDR3 DNA follows: TGCGCCAGCAGTGTAGGGTTGGGGAGTGGCTATGGCTACACCTTC. Its translation: CASSVGLGSGYGYTF. The chain joins TRBV10-2 to TRBJ1-2; D remains unclear. V was pared by 4 bases and J by 4 bases, with 16 bases between. Germline V CDR1 and CDR2: WSHSY, SAAADI. The CDR3 totals 15 residues.

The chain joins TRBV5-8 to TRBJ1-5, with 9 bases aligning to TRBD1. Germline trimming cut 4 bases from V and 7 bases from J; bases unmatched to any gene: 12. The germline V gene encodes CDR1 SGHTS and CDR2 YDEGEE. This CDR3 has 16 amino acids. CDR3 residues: CASSAPGQGTKQPQHF. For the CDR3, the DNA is TGTGCCAGCAGCGCACCGGGACAGGGTACCAAACAGCCCCAGCATTTT.

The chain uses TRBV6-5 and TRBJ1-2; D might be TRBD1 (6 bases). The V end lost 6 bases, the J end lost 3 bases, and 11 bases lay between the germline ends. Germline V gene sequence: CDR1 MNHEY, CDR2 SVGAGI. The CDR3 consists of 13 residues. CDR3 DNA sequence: TGTGCCAGCAGAAGTACAGGGTACTATGGCTACACCTTC. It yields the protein CASRSTGYYGYTF.

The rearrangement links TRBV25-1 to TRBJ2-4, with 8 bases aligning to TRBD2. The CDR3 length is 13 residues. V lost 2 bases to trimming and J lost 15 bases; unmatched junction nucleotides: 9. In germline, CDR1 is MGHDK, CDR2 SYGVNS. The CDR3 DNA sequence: TGTGCCAGCAGTGAAACCTGGAGCGGGAGTCGGTACTTC. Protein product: CASSETWSGSRYF.

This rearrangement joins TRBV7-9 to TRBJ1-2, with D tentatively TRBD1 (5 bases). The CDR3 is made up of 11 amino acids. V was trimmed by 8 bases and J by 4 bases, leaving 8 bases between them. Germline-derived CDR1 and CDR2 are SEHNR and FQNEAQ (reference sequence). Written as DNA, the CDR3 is TGTGCCAGCGGGGGGACCTATGGCTACACCTTC. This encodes CASGGTYGYTF. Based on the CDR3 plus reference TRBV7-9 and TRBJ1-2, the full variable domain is DTGVSQNPRHKITKRGQNVTFRCDPISEHNRLYWYRQTLGQGPEFLTYFQNEAQLEKSRLLSDRFSAERPKGSFSTLEIQRTEQGDSAMYLCASGGTYGYTFGSGTRLTVV.

CDR3 in DNA: TGCGCCAGCAGCCAAGCGGGACAGGGGGCTTTTGGCTACACCTTC. Translation gives CASSQAGQGAFGYTF. The V call is TRBV4-1, the J call TRBJ1-2; TRBD1 aligns across 12 bases. This CDR3 contains 15 residues. Germline CDR1 reads MGHRA; CDR2 reads YSYEKL. After removal of 1 base from V and 7 bases from J, the junction contained 4 bases not matched to a gene.